This T cell receptor beta chain was retrieved from a study of blood T cell repertoires in COVID-19. The CDR3 has 14 residues. V lost 4 bases, J lost 8 bases, and 14 bases lay in between. Per germline, CDR1 LGHNA and CDR2 YSLEER. Profiled with immunoSEQ multiplex PCR; TCRdb holds only in-frame clones, not every one. The sample has 50,000 to 65,000 clones, under 80% seen once. This study enrolled people aged roughly 18 to 90 from 20 to 25 US geographic areas. Self-reported history from a screening survey and questionnaire set each donor's cohort. Sequenced material: PBMCs or T cells enriched from blood (not recorded which). This chain joins TRBV4-3 and TRBJ1-4; tentatively, D is TRBD1 (6 bases). The TCR originated in a woman aged 55-70 years who had been exposed to COVID-19. The CDR3 region has the DNA TGCGCCAGCAGCCGGGGGCCGTCGAGGGAAAAACTGTTTTTT. This codes for CASSRGPSREKLFF.